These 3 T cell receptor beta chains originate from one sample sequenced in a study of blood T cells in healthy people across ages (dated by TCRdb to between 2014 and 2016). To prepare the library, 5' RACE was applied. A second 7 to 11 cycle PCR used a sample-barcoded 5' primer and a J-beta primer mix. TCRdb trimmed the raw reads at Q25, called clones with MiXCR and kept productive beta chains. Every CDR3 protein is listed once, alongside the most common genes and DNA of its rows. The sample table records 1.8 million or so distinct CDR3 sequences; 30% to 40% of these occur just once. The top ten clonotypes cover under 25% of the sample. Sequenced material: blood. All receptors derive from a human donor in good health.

CDR3 sequence (DNA): TGTGCCAGCAGCCCGTGGGGCGGTAGCTACGAGCAGTACTTC. It encodes CASSPWGGSYEQYF. The V gene is TRBV5-4, the J gene TRBJ2-7; D perhaps matches TRBD1 (5 bases). The CDR3 totals 14 residues. The V gene lost 4 bases and the J gene lost 3 bases, with 14 bases spanning the gap. Germline values: CDR1 SGHNT, CDR2 YYREEE (reference sequence).

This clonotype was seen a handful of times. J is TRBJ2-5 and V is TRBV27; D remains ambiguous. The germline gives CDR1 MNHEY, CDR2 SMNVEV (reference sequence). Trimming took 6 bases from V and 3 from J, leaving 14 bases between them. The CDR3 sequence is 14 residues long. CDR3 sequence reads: CASSPRWREETQYF. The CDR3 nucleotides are TGTGCCAGCAGCCCAAGGTGGAGAGAAGAGACCCAGTACTTC.

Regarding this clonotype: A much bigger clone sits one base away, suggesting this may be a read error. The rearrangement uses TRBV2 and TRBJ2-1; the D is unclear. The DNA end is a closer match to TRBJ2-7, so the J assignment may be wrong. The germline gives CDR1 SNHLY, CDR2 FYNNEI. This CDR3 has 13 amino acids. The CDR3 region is CASSANSYNEQYF. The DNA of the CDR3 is TGTGCCAGCAGTGCTAACTCCTACAATGAGCAGTACTTC.